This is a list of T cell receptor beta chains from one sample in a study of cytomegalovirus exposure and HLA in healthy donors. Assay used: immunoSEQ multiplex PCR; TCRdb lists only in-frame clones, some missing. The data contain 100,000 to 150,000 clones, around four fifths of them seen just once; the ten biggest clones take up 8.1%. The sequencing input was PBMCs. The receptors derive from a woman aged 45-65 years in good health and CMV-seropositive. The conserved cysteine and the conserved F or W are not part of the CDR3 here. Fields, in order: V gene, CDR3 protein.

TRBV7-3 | ASSWAGGGTDTQY
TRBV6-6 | ASSYLDKETQY
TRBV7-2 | ASSRPPGTGENQPQH
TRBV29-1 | SVEKGQLTEAF
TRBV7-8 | ASSLTGTGTEKLF
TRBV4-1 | ASSHGLAGGPSGNIQY
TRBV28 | ASRKGHEQETQY
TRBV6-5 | ASSTQAGNTIY
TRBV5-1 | ASRAGRPGDTEAF
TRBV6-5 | ASRPRDRGYT
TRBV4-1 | ASSLAPGTEGNEQY
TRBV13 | ASSSTTGGPTYEQY
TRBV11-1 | ASSFSGRKSDEQF
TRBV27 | ASSLSWQRNYGYT
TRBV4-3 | ASSQDPPPGSYGYT
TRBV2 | ATYSPRGASYEQY
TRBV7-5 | ARTPGTSGRHLHEQY
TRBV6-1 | ASSDPDRGDGYT
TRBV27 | ASSGGQLDVGYGYT
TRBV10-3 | AISDPVGREQF
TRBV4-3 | ASSQGLAGGYEQY
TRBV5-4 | ASSLPRQGPEQF
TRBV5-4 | ASSLDPRPGTYEQY
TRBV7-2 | ASSEDRVGVASYNSPLH
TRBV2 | ASSGAAGNEKLF
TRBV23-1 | ASSLIAGCGELF